Listed here is a single TCR beta chain. Its target antigen remains unknown. Per-base qualities were not stored, and no clone one base away is much larger. The cohort comprised some 730 healthy bone marrow donors. Cohort members were all nominally healthy when sampled, although unrecorded immune exposures were likely present. The donor was CMV seronegative and belonged to the group of 352 seronegative cohort members. A peripheral blood sample was provided by each donor, and peripheral blood mononuclear cells were used for TCR beta sequencing. The Qiagen DNeasy Blood Extraction Kit was used to extract genomic DNA from the blood cell samples. The data are from a study of cytomegalovirus exposure and HLA in healthy donors (dated 2017 in TCRdb). Background on the whole study: An earlier analysis of approximately 550 of the donors reported approximately 290 Gb of sequence data and 100 million to 130 million unique TCR beta sequences from about 200 million T cells. Besides the first cohort of approximately 670 subjects, a separate validation cohort made up of 120 different subjects was used. HLA typing included class I and class II loci at four-digit resolution. The aim of the study was to test whether cataloging public T cell receptors could identify signatures of past pathogen exposure. In a later analysis, previously published TCR beta repertoires from several hundred donors were re-analyzed and high-resolution HLA genotyping was added so that TCR occurrence patterns could be studied. Every repertoire in the discovery cohort had been generated on one and the same sequencing platform. Using immunosequencing, the study profiled T cell repertoires from 666 subjects and related those repertoires to cytomegalovirus serostatus. Among some 400 genotyped donors of the cohort, an average of around 240,000 unique TCR beta nucleotide sequences were sequenced per donor, roughly a sixth of them non-productive. To predict cytomegalovirus infection status, the study combined high-throughput TCR immunosequencing, statistical association of individual TCRs with disease status, and machine learning. In a later genetic analysis, genome-wide SNP genotypes for about three fifths of the 666 donors were used, and that subset was treated as a discovery cohort. Of the roughly 400 genotyped donors, more than 75% were placed in the genetic ancestry cluster associated with self-reported Caucasian donors. Typing coverage varied by locus: roughly 620-640 donors for A, B, C, DRB1 and DQB1; roughly 520 for DQA1; over 600 for DPA1; 400 to 480 for DPB1. Rather than drawing on any new phenotypic data, the later analysis identified candidate immune exposures from TCR beta sequences and the way those sequences occurred across donors. Donor age, sex, ethnicity and CMV serostatus were compiled alongside the repertoire data. In an earlier analysis of roughly 600 of the donors, high-throughput TCR beta sequencing was used to judge whether each TCR beta V gene segment behaved as functional or pseudogenic. An early release covering just under 650 HLA-typed donors comprised 250 to 350 gigabases of sequencing data and 85 million or so unique TCR sequences. Roughly 5 DR-DQ haplotypes were treated as single units for association and clustering because of strong linkage in the cohort.

Libraries were constructed by the immunoSEQ multiplex PCR assay. For the multiplex PCR, a mixture combining 60 forward primers for TCR Vbeta segments and 13 reverse primers for TCR Jbeta segments was used. Amplification of the CDR3 region of rearranged TCR beta genes was performed with a multiplex PCR assay on genomic DNA. Amplified TCR beta libraries were sequenced as 87-base-pair reads on the Illumina HiSeq System. The original pipeline was this. In a later analysis, around 80 million unique TCR beta chains were counted across the approximately 640 repertoires, and approximately 11 million of these chains were shared by at least two donors. To remove PCR and sequencing errors, raw reads were error-corrected and collapsed into unique sequences using a nearest-neighbor algorithm that merged closely related sequences. V, D and J gene segments were assigned by aligning CDR3 sequences to IMGT reference sequences. For a sequence to be retained, a match of at least six nucleotides to both a V gene segment and a J gene segment was required. A rearrangement was called productive if the CDR3 had no stop codons and remained in frame with V and J, and every other rearrangement was called non-productive. Following IMGT convention, CDR3 was defined as the stretch from the second conserved V-encoded cysteine up to the conserved J-encoded phenylalanine. In an earlier analysis of more than 550 of the donors, sequences lacking an unambiguous match to a single V gene segment were excluded. In an earlier analysis of 500 to 750 of the donors, V segments were called functional above 56.7% productive rearrangements and were called segregating when the between-donor standard deviation exceeded 5%. A statistical classification framework was built to diagnose cytomegalovirus status from the catalog of TCR beta chain sequences. In a later analysis, TCR nucleotide sequences were compared against IMGT/GENE-DB human TR gene sequences so that V and J genes could be assigned. The TCRdist pipeline was used in a later analysis to assign CDR3 sequences and most-parsimonious VDJ recombination scenarios. In a later analysis, each TCR beta chain was defined by its CDR3 amino acid sequence together with its V-gene family, and reads lacking a unique V-gene family were excluded. In a later analysis, around 650 highly shared, low-generation-probability nucleotide sequences were removed to address suspected cross-contamination and a sequencing artifact. In a later analysis, a clonal expansion index was calculated for each public chain from normalized within-repertoire ranks of inferred template counts. A later analysis computed generation probabilities with a VDJ recombination model fitted to out-of-frame rearrangements, and checked the results against IGoR. Hypergeometric tests were used in a later analysis to score TCR-TCR, TCR-HLA and TCR-CMV co-occurrence, with a repertoire-size bias correction applied to the TCR pairs. False discovery rates were estimated in a later analysis by permuting HLA or CMV assignments 20 times. A later analysis grouped co-occurring TCRs with DBSCAN, adding TCRdist sequence similarity when clustering within HLA-allele-positive subsets. Repertoires with fewer than 30,000 or more than 120,000 public chains, plus five repertoires with anomalous nucleotide sharing, were excluded from co-occurrence clustering. TCRdb re-hosts the immuneACCESS table, in-frame sequences only. Its copies lack some clones; in the studies checked, an unresolved V gene accounts for under half of them, and the cause for the rest is not known. The V and J calls and clone size come from that table; D and trimming were worked out from the DNA. The sample table lists roughly 150,000 clones, 80% of them with a count of one. The top ten hold under 1.5% of the sample.

V lost 7 bases and J lost 3 bases; the stretch between them is 12 bases long. The germline V gene (reference sequence) supplies CDR1 LNHDA and CDR2 SQIVND. Including the terminal cysteine and phenylalanine, the CDR3 comprises 13 residues. Left in the record is the CDR3 DNA by itself, 39 bases read in frame from the first base. Paper-wide results and their limitations: According to a later analysis, parvovirus B19, influenza, CMV and Epstein-Barr virus appeared linked to several top co-occurrence clusters. In a later analysis, most CMV-associated TCR beta chains were found to appear HLA-restricted, with HLA associations seemingly driven largely by CMV exposure. For the cohort, immune exposure information was limited to CMV serostatus. Most TCR sequences were observed very rarely across donors, whereas some public TCRs were present in many individuals. Correlated functional status among segregating V segments might be attributable to linkage disequilibrium, but an unknown experimental factor could not be ruled out. In a later genetic analysis, fewer N-insertions in productive TCRs were reported among donors in an Asian-associated ancestry cluster than the roughly 670-donor mean. The cohort was sequenced for TCR beta chains only, and without alpha or paired-chain data the features that could be detected were limited. The earlier analysis of approximately 540 of the donors excluded roughly 17 rarely observed V segments, including chromosome 9 orphons, because counts were too low. When HLA alleles, especially DR and DQ, strongly co-occurred, TCR associations were difficult to assign to individual alleles. In vitro tests confirmed that a few of the cytomegalovirus-associated TCR beta chains recognize cytomegalovirus antigens. Some IMGT-functional V segments, including TRBV6-2 and TRBV6-3, could not be distinguished by the 87-base-pair reads and were therefore excluded. An earlier analysis of some 590 of the donors showed that most TCR beta V segments appeared in productive rearrangements either about 87% or about 30% of the time, which broadly matched IMGT annotations. V-gene and J-gene trimming of TCR beta chains was associated with a missense DCLRE1C variant in a later genetic analysis, and the association was replicated in an independent cohort. Sequencing depth was assumed to be roughly uniform across donors in the presence/absence analyses, though that assumption may not hold. A cluster of highly shared sequence variants was judged likely to be a technical artifact of the sequencing pipeline. Compared with equally common non-associated chains, HLA-associated TCR beta chains in a later analysis were more clonally expanded and had lower generation probabilities. According to the authors, the approach could potentially be generalized to other disease states and immunological phenotypes. In both the original and validation cohorts, the classifier was reported to diagnose cytomegalovirus status with high specificity and sensitivity. The study gave a list of roughly 150 TCR beta chains associated with cytomegalovirus. Specific HLA alleles were associated with around 18,000 TCR beta sequences at a false discovery rate of 0.05 in a later analysis. Because some donors lacked HLA typing at each locus, the association tests relied only on the typed subset. In a later analysis, TCR association rates were found to vary across HLA loci, with the most associated TCRs seen for DRB1 alleles and the fewest for HLA-C alleles. A further reported finding was that TCR beta sequences accurately predicted the HLA-A and HLA-B alleles for most subjects in the first cohort.

Sequences were obtained from PBMCs. The sequence joins TRBV19 to TRBJ1-1, and possibly TRBD1, on 5 matching bases. The origin of this receptor is a man aged 30 to 39 in good health and CMV-seronegative. The CDR3 corresponds to CASKTDTYTEAFF. DNA sequence: TGTGCCAGTAAGACGGACACCTACACTGAAGCTTTCTTT. The CDR3 plus the reference TRBV19 and TRBJ1-1 genes for the other parts give the full variable domain: DGGITQSPKYLFRKEGQNVTLSCEQNLNHDAMYWYRQDPGQGLRLIYYSQIVNDFQKGDIAEGYSVSREKKESFPLTVTSAQKNPTAFYLCASKTDTYTEAFFGQGTRLTVV.